These 23 T cell receptor beta chains were sequenced from one sample in a study of neurological immune-mediated disorders. TCRdb reanalysed the 5' RACE reads using MiXCR and keeps one entry per CDR3 protein. The repertoire holds tens of thousands of distinct CDR3 sequences, around 4% seen once, with approximately 1.6% in the top ten. Sample: PBMCs. All receptors derive from a man aged 25-45 years with multiple sclerosis.

This clonotype came up many times. The gene calls are TRBV20-1 and TRBJ2-5; D gene uncertain. V lost 2 bases and J 5 bases, leaving 18 bases between the germline ends. Germline values: CDR1 DFQATT, CDR2 SNEGSKA (reference sequence). This CDR3 comprises 15 residues. The CDR3 loop is CSARLTPKARETQYF. CDR3 DNA: TGCAGTGCTAGATTAACCCCTAAAGCGAGGGAGACCCAGTACTTC.

This clonotype was counted at least ten times. The chain has TRBV10-3 and TRBJ2-1, with TRBD1 matching 7 bases. The germline gives CDR1 ENHRY, CDR2 SYGVKD. This CDR3 has 17 amino acids. V trimming: 6 bases; J trimming: 4 bases; junction bases outside the gene matches: 15. The CDR3 coding sequence is TGTGCCATCAGCGGACCCTCAACGGGACAGAGTTACAATGAGCAGTTCTTC. It translates to CAISGPSTGQSYNEQFF.

This clonotype has at least ten counts. The CDR3 DNA reads as TGTGCCAGCAGCGTAGGACGGTACAATGAGCAGTTCTTC. It yields the protein CASSVGRYNEQFF. The J gene is TRBJ2-1, the V gene TRBV9; D unresolved. CDR3 size: 13 residues. Germline V CDR1 and CDR2: SGDLS, YYNGEE. The V end was cut by 0 bases, the J end by 4 bases, with 5 bases between.

The sample holds many counts of this clonotype. The chain joins TRBV28 to TRBJ2-4; 7 nucleotides line up with TRBD1. The CDR3 loop spans 18 amino acids. The germline CDR1 and CDR2 sequences are MDHEN and SYDVKM. V dropped 4 bases and J dropped 0; count of bases not matched to a gene: 12. The CDR3: CASSSLGDSALAKNIQYF. In DNA, the CDR3 is TGTGCCAGCAGTTCCTTGGGGGACAGCGCTCTAGCCAAAAACATTCAGTACTTC.

This clonotype was detected ten times or more. This rearrangement joins TRBV15 to TRBJ2-3; no firm D call. The CDR3 contains 14 residues. V lost 4 bases and J 4 bases, leaving 12 bases between the germline ends. Germline V CDR1 and CDR2: LNHNV, YYDKDF (reference sequence). The CDR3 spells CATSNLEEPDTQYF. CDR3 coding DNA: TGTGCCACCAGCAATCTCGAGGAGCCAGATACGCAGTATTTT.

Many counts were recorded for this clonotype. The chain is built from TRBV28 and TRBJ1-6; TRBD1 matches at 7 bases. The CDR3 runs to 15 residues. Germline V gives CDR1 MDHEN, CDR2 SYDVKM. V shed 2 bases and J 5 bases; nucleotides not matched to a gene: 3. The CDR3: CASSLEGAHNSPLHF. In DNA form, the CDR3 reads TGTGCCAGCAGTTTAGAGGGGGCACATAATTCACCCCTCCACTTT.

This clonotype was found many times. The rearrangement links TRBV3-1 to TRBJ2-7, with TRBD2 matching 9 bases. Per the germline V gene, CDR1 is LGHDT and CDR2 is YNNKEL (reference sequence). With 4 bases clipped from V and 0 bases from J, the junction kept 7 bases outside the gene matches. The CDR3 has 16 amino acids. CDR3 sequence: CASSLSTGLASYEQYF. The DNA of the CDR3 is TGTGCCAGCAGCCTGTCAACGGGACTAGCCTCCTACGAGCAGTACTTC.

At least ten counts were recorded for this clonotype. The chain employs TRBV12-3 or TRBV12-4 and TRBJ1-1, with unresolved D. The CDR3 sequence is 11 residues long. The V end lost 6 bases, the J end lost 4 bases, and 6 bases lay between the germline ends. CDR3 protein: CASSPITEAFF. The CDR3 DNA sequence: TGTGCCAGCAGCCCGATCACTGAAGCTTTCTTT.

The table lists this clonotype with many counts. The J gene is TRBJ2-7, the V gene TRBV12-3 or TRBV12-4, with 7 positions matching TRBD1. The V segment lost 2 bases and the J segment 5 bases; nucleotides outside the gene matches: 6. The CDR3 has 14 residues. CDR3 in DNA: TGTGCCAGCAGTTTAAGGAGACAGGGCGACGAGCAGTACTTC. The encoded protein is CASSLRRQGDEQYF.

With regard to this clonotype: It may be a read error: a sequence one base away is much more abundant. The V call is TRBV20-1, the J call TRBJ2-1; maybe TRBD2 (5 bases). V lost 3 bases and J lost 10, with 13 bases in between. Germline CDR1 and CDR2: DFQATT and SNEGSKA (reference sequence). The CDR3 extends over 12 amino acids. The chain's CDR3 is CSARGALREQFF. The CDR3 DNA is TGCAGTGCTAGGGGAGCACTACGCGAGCAGTTCTTC.

This clonotype appeared many times. The chain joins TRBV7-8 to TRBJ2-2; TRBD1 matches 12 bases. Germline assignment: CDR1 SGHVS and CDR2 FQNEAQ. Trimming at V came to 5 bases and at J to 7 bases, leaving 5 bases not matched to a gene. The CDR3 is 15 residues long. CDR3 nucleotide sequence: TGTGCCAGCAGCCACCGGGACAGGGGGCTCGGGGAGCTGTTTTTT. This codes for CASSHRDRGLGELFF.

There are many counts of this clonotype. The chain uses TRBV5-1 and TRBJ2-5; D gene unclear. The V gene's germline CDR1 is SGHRS and CDR2 YFSETQ. The V end was cut by 0 bases, the J end by 5 bases, with 11 bases between. The CDR3 loop spans 14 amino acids. CDR3 nucleotides: TGCGCCAGCAGCTTGGACCCCGGAAGGGAGACCCAGTACTTC. Its translation: CASSLDPGRETQYF.

This clonotype was seen a handful of times. This chain joins TRBV5-1 and TRBJ2-5; D possibly corresponds to TRBD2 (6 bases). The V gene lost 6 bases and the J gene lost 4 bases, with 13 bases spanning the gap. The CDR3 contains 13 residues. Germline values: CDR1 SGHRS, CDR2 YFSETQ. CDR3 residues: CASMKAGSETQYF. CDR3 coding DNA: TGCGCCAGCATGAAAGCGGGCTCAGAGACCCAGTACTTC.

This clonotype was seen ten or more times. The J gene is TRBJ2-1, the V gene TRBV5-1, with 11 bases that match TRBD2. The V and J ends lost 5 bases and 5 bases, in that order; junction bases with no gene match: 6. The germline V gene has CDR1 SGHRS and CDR2 YFSETQ. The CDR3 loop spans 15 amino acids. The CDR3: CASRLLAGANNEQFF. CDR3 bases: TGCGCCAGCAGGTTACTAGCGGGGGCTAACAATGAGCAGTTCTTC.

This clonotype occurred a few times. This may come from a read error, since a much larger clone is one base off. The chain joins TRBV27 to TRBJ2-3; weak D call: TRBD2 (6 bases). V dropped 10 bases and J dropped 1 base, with 15 bases sitting between them. CDR3 size: 14 residues. Germline CDR1 MNHEY, CDR2 SMNVEV (reference sequence). For the CDR3, the DNA is TGTGCCACCGTCGGGACTGAAGGCACAGATACGCAGTATTTT. This sequence encodes CATVGTEGTDTQYF.

This clonotype was picked up many times. V and J are TRBV4-1 and TRBJ1-5; 10 bases are shared with TRBD1. J lost 5 bases, V lost 3 bases, and 1 base had no gene match. The germline gives CDR1 MGHRA, CDR2 YSYEKL. CDR3 length: 14 residues. The DNA of the CDR3 is TGCGCCAGCAGCCAGGGGACAGGGGATCAGCCCCAGCATTTT. Amino acid sequence: CASSQGTGDQPQHF.

Ten or more counts support this clonotype. The chain combines TRBV6-5 with TRBJ1-2; 7 bases match TRBD1. V lost 8 bases, J lost 0 bases, and 6 bases stayed unmatched. The CDR3 is made up of 14 amino acids. Germline V gene lookup returns CDR1 MNHEY and CDR2 SVGAGI. The CDR3 DNA follows: TGTGCCAGCTCGATCGACAGGGCTAACTATGGCTACACCTTC. Protein sequence: CASSIDRANYGYTF.

Many counts were recorded for this clonotype. The chain couples TRBV3-1 to TRBJ2-7, with D perhaps TRBD2 (5 bases). The germline CDR1 and CDR2 sequences are LGHDT and YNNKEL (reference sequence). The V end lost 0 bases, the J end lost 6 bases, and 12 bases lay between the germline ends. The CDR3 is 14 residues long. The CDR3 DNA follows: TGTGCCAGCAGCCAAGAATGGAGCGAGGGCGAGCAGTACTTC. Protein sequence: CASSQEWSEGEQYF.

The table lists this clonotype with many counts. The rearrangement joins TRBV29-1 to TRBJ2-1; TRBD1 matches 8 bases. J lost 0 bases, V lost 3 bases, and 10 bases had no gene match. The CDR3 covers 17 residues. CDR1 is SQVTM and CDR2 is ANQGSEA in the germline V gene. The CDR3 sequence is CSVDGRGLFGSYNEQFF. As DNA, the CDR3 is TGCAGCGTTGACGGCAGGGGGCTATTTGGCTCCTACAATGAGCAGTTCTTC.

Ten or more counts support this clonotype. The genes are TRBV20-1 and TRBJ2-7; possibly TRBD2 for D (5 bases). In germline, CDR1 is DFQATT, CDR2 SNEGSKA (reference sequence). Trimming removed 3 bases at V and 3 bases at J, with 15 bases between. This CDR3 comprises 14 residues. The CDR3 region has the DNA TGCAGTGCTAGTCGCAATAGAGGGAGCTACGAGCAGTACTTC. Translated, it gives CSASRNRGSYEQYF.

This clonotype was observed at least ten times. This chain connects TRBV5-1 to TRBJ1-2; 8 bases agree with TRBD1. Germline values: CDR1 SGHRS, CDR2 YFSETQ. The ends lost 4 bases at V and 6 bases at J; junction bases unmatched: 5. The CDR3 sequence is 13 residues long. The CDR3 DNA sequence: TGCGCCAGCAGCCCGGGGACAGGCCATGGCTACACCTTC. Protein sequence: CASSPGTGHGYTF.

This clonotype has at least ten counts. The CDR3 DNA reads TGTGCCAGCAGTTTCCTAGGGCAGGGTAGGAGTCAGCCCCAGCATTTT. Amino acid sequence: CASSFLGQGRSQPQHF. The chain recombines TRBV12-3 or TRBV12-4 with TRBJ1-5, with D possibly matching TRBD1 (5 bases). The ends were cut back, 3 bases at V and 6 bases at J, with 18 bases in the middle. This CDR3 contains 16 residues.

At least ten counts were recorded for this clonotype. This rearrangement joins TRBV5-1 to TRBJ2-3; D assignment may be TRBD1 or TRBD2 (5 bases each). Germline V gives CDR1 SGHRS, CDR2 YFSETQ. Trimming left V 3 bases short and J 0 bases short, with 11 bases between. The CDR3 loop spans 15 amino acids. The CDR3 DNA sequence: TGCGCCAGCAGCTCCGGGACGGCTAGCACAGATACGCAGTATTTT. The encoded protein is CASSSGTASTDTQYF.